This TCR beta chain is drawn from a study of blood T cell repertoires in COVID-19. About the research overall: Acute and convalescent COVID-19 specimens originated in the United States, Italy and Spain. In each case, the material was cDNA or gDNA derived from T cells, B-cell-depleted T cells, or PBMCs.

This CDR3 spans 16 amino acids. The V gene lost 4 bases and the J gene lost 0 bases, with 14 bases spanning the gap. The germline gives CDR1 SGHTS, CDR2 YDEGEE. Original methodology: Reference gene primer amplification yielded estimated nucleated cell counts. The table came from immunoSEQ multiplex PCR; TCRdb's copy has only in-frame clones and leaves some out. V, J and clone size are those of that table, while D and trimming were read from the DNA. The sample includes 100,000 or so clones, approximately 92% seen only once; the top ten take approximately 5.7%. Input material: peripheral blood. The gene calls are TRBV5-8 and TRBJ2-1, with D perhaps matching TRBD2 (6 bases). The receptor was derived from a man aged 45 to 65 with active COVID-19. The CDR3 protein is CASSGGRIGSYNEQFF. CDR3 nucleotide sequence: TGTGCCAGCAGCGGGGGGAGGATCGGCTCCTACAATGAGCAGTTCTTC.